This TCR beta chain was profiled in a study of T cell responses to AZD1222 COVID-19 vaccine. Study-level points and caveats: Samples come after the peak T cell response, not at day 14. Reports say nearly half of spike-specific TCRs go after unmutated variant regions.

The assay was immunoSEQ multiplex PCR, and TCRdb's table has in-frame clones only and misses some. The table includes about 120,000 clones, 90% detected once. CDR3 length: 14 residues. Germline assignment: CDR1 SGHNT and CDR2 YYREEE (reference sequence). The ends were cut back, 2 bases at V and 0 bases at J, with 8 bases in the middle. Concerning this clone: Antigen: not known.

The chain uses TRBV5-4 and TRBJ1-2; no clear D. The sequence was collected from an adult in good health. The sequences come from peripheral blood, collected on day 0 of MenACWY control vaccination. CDR3 coding DNA: TGTGCCAGCAGCTTTCACGGCACTAACTATGGCTACACCTTC. Translation gives CASSFHGTNYGYTF.